The clone carrying this TCR beta chain was seen at least ten times. These data are taken from a study of regulatory T cells in long-lasting Graves disease. As to time point: newly diagnosed GD, antithyroid drugs for less than 3 months. From RNA extracted from PBMCs, the TCR library was made. This CDR3 has 18 amino acids. With 0 bases clipped from V and 8 bases from J, the junction kept 17 bases outside the gene matches. Germline V CDR1 and CDR2: MNHEY, SVGEGT. Sequencing libraries for TCR beta were prepared with iRepertoire HTBI primers and Arm-PCR of CDR3 regions. MiXCR was run by TCRdb on the multiplex PCR reads, yielding one entry per CDR3 protein. Among under 500,000 distinct CDR3 sequences listed, about a sixth were seen once. These same records also appear under a second study, on T cells in Graves' hyperthyroidism and ophthalmopathy.

This chain joins TRBV6-2 or TRBV6-3 and TRBJ2-7, with 9 bases identical to TRBD2. This receptor was obtained from a woman aged 25 to 39 with Graves disease. The input for sequencing was peripheral blood mononuclear cells (PBMCs), taken at new diagnosis, from a patient treated with antithyroid drugs. The CDR3 is CASSYSGLSGGRASKQYF. In nucleotides, the CDR3 is TGTGCCAGCAGTTACTCCGGCCTCAGCGGCGGGAGGGCATCAAAGCAGTACTTC.